This T cell receptor (beta chain) was captured by sequencing in a study of cytomegalovirus exposure and HLA in healthy donors. Study-level information: A prior study identified some 100 million unique TCR beta sequences from 150 million to 200 million T cells. Whole-study results and caveats: A likely sequencing artifact accounted for one observed cluster of highly shared sequence variants.

Researchers ran the PCR with 60 Vbeta and 13 Jbeta primers. Clones were read by immunoSEQ multiplex PCR, and TCRdb kept only the in-frame ones, dropping some. The sample records fewer than 100,000 clones, about three quarters being singletons. CDR1 SGHTS and CDR2 YDEGEE come from the germline V gene. The CDR3 sequence is 14 residues long. With 7 bases removed from V and 0 bases from J, the gap between germline ends came to 14 bases. About this clone: The antigen remains undetermined.

The material sequenced was PBMCs. The sequence came from a male donor in good health and CMV-seropositive. This chain joins TRBV5-8 and TRBJ2-7; possible D gene TRBD1, 5 bases. The CDR3 spells CASSRYRLSYEQYF. The CDR3 DNA follows: TGTGCCAGCTCGAGGTACAGGCTCTCCTACGAGCAGTACTTC.